The 23 T cell receptor beta chains below come from one sample, sequenced in a study of T-cell reconstitution after alpha-beta-depleted transplantation in children. This sample's TCRbeta library carried unique molecular identifier barcodes. TCRdb called the PCR reads again in MiXCR, with one record for every CDR3 protein. The sample lists nearly 350,000 distinct CDR3 sequences; around 15% were seen once. The sequences come from PBMCs, mostly from graft donor cells, collected 360 days after TCRalphabeta/CD19-depleted stem cell transplant. The receptors originated from a male patient aged 2-15 years who had a stem cell transplant for acute lymphoblastic leukemia, so the T cells may come from the graft donor.

At least ten counts were recorded for this clonotype. This chain links TRBV29-1 with TRBJ1-1; D remains ambiguous. V was shortened by 6 bases and J by 2 bases, with 10 bases between the two germline ends. The CDR3 runs 12 residues. Germline loops: CDR1 SQVTM, CDR2 ANQGSEA. The CDR3 nucleotides read TGCAGCGTCGCTACCGGAAACACTGAAGCTTTCTTT. Protein sequence: CSVATGNTEAFF.

Many counts were recorded for this clonotype. V and J are TRBV28 and TRBJ2-5, with TRBD1 identical over 10 bases. CDR1 and CDR2 from the germline V gene are MDHEN and SYDVKM. The CDR3 is made up of 15 amino acids. The trim removed 2 bases at V and 6 bases at J, leaving 6 bases unmatched. DNA of the CDR3: TGTGCCAGCAGTTTACTGGGACAGGGGAAACAGACCCAGTACTTC. It yields the protein CASSLLGQGKQTQYF.

This clonotype appeared a few times. The chain employs TRBV19 and TRBJ1-1; 9 bases fit TRBD1. The CDR3 is made up of 14 amino acids. Germline V gives CDR1 LNHDA, CDR2 SQIVND (reference sequence). Losses at the gene ends were 5 bases for V and 6 bases for J; bases not matched to a gene: 7. The CDR3 sequence is CASSEGQGFAEAFF. The DNA of the CDR3 is TGTGCCAGTAGTGAGGGACAGGGTTTCGCTGAAGCTTTCTTT. Using reference TRBV19 and TRBJ1-1 for the parts outside the CDR3, the full variable domain is DGGITQSPKYLFRKEGQNVTLSCEQNLNHDAMYWYRQDPGQGLRLIYYSQIVNDFQKGDIAEGYSVSREKKESFPLTVTSAQKNPTAFYLCASSEGQGFAEAFFGQGTRLTVV.

This clonotype was counted a few times. The chain combines TRBV12-3 or TRBV12-4 with TRBJ2-5, with D possibly being TRBD1 (5 bases). V was cut by 6 bases and J by 6 bases, with 17 bases left in between. The CDR3 totals 14 residues. Written as DNA, the CDR3 is TGTGCCAGCAGGCGGACAACCGAGGAACAGACCCAGTACTTC. This gives the protein CASRRTTEEQTQYF.

This clonotype was seen a few times. The gene calls are TRBV5-1 and TRBJ2-7; D gene uncertain. Germline CDR1 is SGHRS and CDR2 is YFSETQ. CDR3 length: 13 residues. The V gene lost 4 bases and the J gene lost 11 bases, with 19 bases spanning the gap. In nucleotides, the CDR3 is TGCGCCAGCAGCCGAGGCCGACTCTCTGAGGAGTACTTC. This gives the protein CASSRGRLSEEYF.

There are a few counts of this clonotype. The gene calls are TRBV12-3 or TRBV12-4 and TRBJ2-7; tentative D call: TRBD1 (6 bases). V was shortened by 5 bases and J by 4 bases, with 12 bases between the two germline ends. This CDR3 has 13 amino acids. CDR3 sequence: CASSSQQGYEQYF. In DNA, the CDR3 is TGTGCCAGCAGTAGCCAACAGGGATACGAGCAGTACTTC.

This clonotype was seen many times. In DNA form, the CDR3 reads TGTGCCATCAGTGAGTCGGGAAGCGGGAGGGCCGCCTACAATGAGCAGTTCTTC. Translation gives CAISESGSGRAAYNEQFF. V and J are TRBV10-3 and TRBJ2-1, with 10 bases that match TRBD2. V shed 0 bases and J 2 bases; nucleotides not matched to a gene: 7. CDR1 and CDR2 (germline): ENHRY, SYGVKD. There are 18 residues in the CDR3.

This clonotype was detected once. The V and J genes are TRBV11-2 and TRBJ2-4, with D tentatively TRBD1 or TRBD2 (5 bases each). Germline CDR1 reads SGHAT; CDR2 reads FQNNGV. CDR3 length: 15 amino acids. With 5 bases removed from V and 9 bases from J, the gap between germline ends came to 20 bases. In DNA, the CDR3 is TGTGCCAGCAGCCCTGAGGGCCTCCAGGGTAGCATTCAGTACTTC. This sequence encodes CASSPEGLQGSIQYF.

This clonotype has at least ten counts. The chain is built from TRBV10-3 and TRBJ2-7; D is possibly TRBD2 (6 bases). V was pared by 7 bases and J by 5 bases, with 18 bases between. Looked up from germline, CDR1 is ENHRY and CDR2 is SYGVKD. This CDR3 has 14 amino acids. CDR3 in DNA: TGTGCCATCAAAGCTGGGGGGACTGGTAACGAGCAGTACTTC. Its protein product is CAIKAGGTGNEQYF.

Ten or more counts support this clonotype. Written as DNA, the CDR3 is TGTGCCAGCAGTTTACGGGACAGGAACACTGAAGCTTTCTTT. It translates to CASSLRDRNTEAFF. J is TRBJ1-1 and V is TRBV27, with 7 bases fitting TRBD1. With 2 bases clipped from V and 1 base from J, the junction kept 1 base outside the gene matches. CDR3 length: 14 amino acids. Germline CDR1 MNHEY, CDR2 SMNVEV (reference sequence).

The chain joins TRBV7-6 to TRBJ2-2; D call uncertain. The CDR3 has 15 amino acids. CDR1 is SGHVS, CDR2 FNYEAQ, per germline. V lost 0 bases and J lost 1, with 6 bases in between. CDR3 sequence (DNA): TGTGCCAGCAGCTTAGCACCCTTGAACACCGGGGAGCTGTTTTTT. It is translated as CASSLAPLNTGELFF.

A few counts support this clonotype. V gene TRBV6-2 or TRBV6-3 combines with J gene TRBJ2-1, with D possibly being TRBD2 (6 bases). The CDR3 runs to 19 residues. Germline CDR1 MNHEY, CDR2 SVGEGT. V was shortened by 2 bases and J by 1 base, with 21 bases between the two germline ends. The CDR3 is CASSYPGDSPHGSYNEQFF. The CDR3 nucleotides read TGTGCCAGCAGTTACCCGGGGGATAGCCCTCATGGGTCCTACAATGAGCAGTTCTTC.

V and J are TRBV29-1 and TRBJ2-5; D is unresolved. This CDR3 contains 12 residues. V lost 6 bases and J 4 bases, leaving 12 bases between the germline ends. From germline, CDR1 is SQVTM and CDR2 ANQGSEA. Here the CDR3 DNA reads TGCAGCGTGTCCCTCCTCCGAGAGACCCAGTACTTC. Its protein is CSVSLLRETQYF. Filled out from reference TRBV29-1 and TRBJ2-5, the complete variable domain reads SAVISQKPSRDICQRGTSLTIQCQVDSQVTMMFWYRQQPGQSLTLIATANQGSEATYESGFVIDKFPISRPNLTFSTLTVSNMSPEDSSIYLCSVSLLRETQYFGPGTRLLVL.

This clonotype was detected many times. V is TRBV28 and J is TRBJ2-5; D is undetermined. The CDR3 extends over 13 amino acids. Germline V CDR1 and CDR2: MDHEN, SYDVKM. V gave up 5 bases and J gave up 1 base, with 8 bases separating them. This CDR3 is CASSNKPQETQYF. The CDR3 coding sequence is TGTGCCAGCAGTAACAAACCCCAAGAGACCCAGTACTTC.

This clonotype was detected only a few times. The CDR3, as DNA: TGCGCCAGCAGCCGAACCGGGACAGGCTACCAAGAGACCCAGTACTTC. It is translated as CASSRTGTGYQETQYF. V is TRBV4-1 and J is TRBJ2-5; TRBD1 matches at 8 bases. This CDR3 spans 16 amino acids. The germline V gene encodes CDR1 MGHRA and CDR2 YSYEKL. Trimming removed 4 bases from V and 0 bases from J; junction bases left unmatched: 7.

The V gene is TRBV3-1, the J gene TRBJ2-1; 9 positions agree with TRBD2. Germline V gene sequence: CDR1 LGHDT, CDR2 YNNKEL (reference sequence). The CDR3 is 15 amino acids. V lost 0 bases to trimming and J lost 7 bases; unmatched junction nucleotides: 4. CDR3 in DNA: TGTGCCAGCAGCCAAGATCCGCTAGCGGGGAATGAGCAGTTCTTC. It yields the protein CASSQDPLAGNEQFF.

The chain has TRBV20-1 and TRBJ1-2; the D is unclear. The CDR3 loop spans 14 amino acids. CDR1 is DFQATT and CDR2 is SNEGSKA in the germline V gene (reference sequence). V lost 2 bases and J lost 2, with 12 bases in between. CDR3 DNA: TGCAGTGCTAGAATCATGAGGATCAACTATGGCTACACCTTC. Translating gives CSARIMRINYGYTF.

This clonotype was seen ten or more times. As DNA, the CDR3 is TGTGCCAGCAGCTTAGCGGACGGTGTATGGTATCAGCCCCAGCATTTT. Its translation: CASSLADGVWYQPQHF. The chain links TRBV7-2 to TRBJ1-5; D gene ambiguous. V gave up 0 bases and J gave up 5 bases, with 14 bases separating them. This CDR3 has 16 residues. CDR1 is SGHTA and CDR2 is FQGNSA in the germline V gene. Based on the CDR3 plus reference TRBV7-2 and TRBJ1-5, the full variable domain is GAGVSQSPSNKVTEKGKDVELRCDPISGHTALYWYRQSLGQGLEFLIYFQGNSAPDKSGLPSDRFSAERTGGSVSTLTIQRTQQEDSAVYLCASSLADGVWYQPQHFGDGTRLSIL.

The chain couples TRBV20-1 to TRBJ2-1; 10 bases are a match to TRBD2. The trim removed 6 bases at V and 0 bases at J, leaving 11 bases unmatched. The CDR3 totals 17 residues. CDR1 is DFQATT and CDR2 is SNEGSKA in the germline V gene (reference sequence). The CDR3 spells CSAPSPPSGSSYNEQFF. In DNA, the CDR3 is TGCAGTGCCCCATCCCCCCCTAGCGGGAGCTCCTACAATGAGCAGTTCTTC.

The V call is TRBV5-5, the J call TRBJ2-7, with D possibly matching TRBD1 (6 bases). Per the germline V gene, CDR1 is SGHKS and CDR2 is YYEKEE (reference sequence). This CDR3 is 15 amino acids long. Trimming took off 5 bases at V and 4 bases at J, with 19 bases between the two ends. The CDR3 here is CASRSVLGGRYEQYF. CDR3 bases: TGTGCCAGCAGGTCGGTCTTAGGGGGAAGGTACGAGCAGTACTTC.

The rearrangement joins TRBV27 to TRBJ2-6; D remains ambiguous. Per germline, CDR1 MNHEY and CDR2 SMNVEV (reference sequence). This CDR3 contains 14 residues. The ends were cut back, 8 bases at V and 1 base at J, with 9 bases in the middle. The CDR3 is CASASYSGANVLTF. CDR3 nucleotide sequence: TGTGCCAGCGCCAGTTATTCTGGGGCCAACGTCCTGACTTTC.

The V gene is TRBV28, the J gene TRBJ2-7; TRBD2 might be the D (11 bases). Trimming removed 5 bases from V and 7 bases from J, with 42 bases in between. Germline values: CDR1 MDHEN, CDR2 SYDVKM. The CDR3 sequence is 22 residues long. The CDR3 DNA follows: TGTGCCAGCAGTCCGGGACAGGGGTACTTAGCGGGAGGGCCAGTTGAGGAATGGGAGCAGTACTTC. Translation: CASSPGQGYLAGGPVEEWEQYF. Based on the CDR3 plus reference TRBV28 and TRBJ2-7, the full variable domain is DVKVTQSSRYLVKRTGEKVFLECVQDMDHENMFWYRQDPGLGLRLIYFSYDVKMKEKGDIPEGYSVSREKKERFSLILESASTNQTSMYLCASSPGQGYLAGGPVEEWEQYFGPGTRLTVT.

CDR3 amino acids: CASTPRDRAGAEAFF. CDR3 bases: TGTGCCAGCACCCCCAGGGACAGGGCGGGGGCTGAAGCTTTCTTT. The V call is TRBV12-3 or TRBV12-4, the J call TRBJ1-1; 9 positions match TRBD1. The CDR3 contains 15 residues. The J segment lost 6 bases and the V segment lost 7 bases, leaving 12 bases of the junction unmatched.